Listed here are 5 T cell receptor beta chains from one sample, sequenced in a study of T cell clonality in common variable immunodeficiency (dated by TCRdb to the mid-2010s). The receptor library was made with the immunoSEQ multiplex PCR assay. In its TCRdb copy, this immuneACCESS table keeps in-frame sequences only and misses some clones. Where compared with another copy, unresolved V genes explain less than half of these, and the others have no known cause. In this sample the table shows around 34,000 clones, and no singletons are among them. Around 1% of the sample rests with the top ten. Sequencing was performed on peripheral blood mononuclear cells. These receptors all stem from a person between 18 and 70 years old in good health.

This clone was observed many times. The CDR3 is cut off 3 residues early in the read; its end comes from the germline J gene. This rearrangement joins TRBV18 to TRBJ2-1; unclear D gene. Trimming pared 0 bases from V and 6 bases from J, leaving 9 bases between. The CDR3 totals 14 residues. Germline CDR1 reads KGHSH; CDR2 reads LQKENI. The CDR3 reads CASSPPVGSNEQFF. The sequenced CDR3 bases are TGTGCCAGCTCACCACCTGTAGGGTCCAATGAG.

In its sample, this clone was seen many times. The sequenced CDR3 bases are TGTGCCAGCAGTATGGGACTGCCG. Protein: CASSMGLP. The whole CDR3 region reads CASSMGLPQYF. V and J are TRBV12-3 or TRBV12-4 and TRBJ2-3; weak D call: TRBD2 (6 bases). The CDR3 extends 3 residues past the end of the read, so its final part is completed from the germline J gene. There are 11 residues in the CDR3.

This clone was counted at least ten times. With the read ending 3 residues before the CDR3 end, the germline J gene is used to fill in that end. This chain links TRBV7-3 with TRBJ2-2; 9 bases are a match to TRBD2. V trimming: 6 bases; J trimming: 1 base; junction bases outside the gene matches: 0. Germline CDR1 is SGHTA and CDR2 is FQGTGA. This CDR3 has 14 residues. The CDR3 DNA, read in part, is TGTGCCAGCAGACTAGCGGGGAACACCGGGGAG. This gives the protein CASRLAGNTGE. The complete CDR3 sequence is CASRLAGNTGELFF.

This clone has a count of ten or more. The CDR3 end lies 3 residues beyond the end of the read and is filled in from the germline J gene. This chain joins TRBV5-1 and TRBJ2-7; 9 bases map to TRBD1. V gave up 4 bases and J gave up 0 bases; unmatched junction bases: 8. The CDR3 is 16 residues long. Per germline, CDR1 SGHRS and CDR2 YFSETQ. Incomplete CDR3 DNA: TGCGCCAGCAGCGGGGGGGACAGGGAGGGCTCCTACGAG. This encodes CASSGGDREGSYE. The whole CDR3 is CASSGGDREGSYEQYF.

This clone has a count of ten or more. The read halts 3 residues ahead of the CDR3 end, with the missing end drawn from the germline J gene. The chain recombines TRBV5-4 with TRBJ2-1; TRBD2 aligns across 7 bases. The trim removed 2 bases at V and 6 bases at J, leaving 8 bases unmatched. The CDR3 spans 15 residues. Germline V gene lookup returns CDR1 SGHNT and CDR2 YYREEE (reference sequence). The part of the CDR3 DNA that was read is TGTGCCAGCAGCTTCGGACTAGTTAGGAGCAATGAG. Its protein is CASSFGLVRSNE. The complete CDR3 reads CASSFGLVRSNEQFF.